This T cell receptor (beta chain) was documented in a study of immune heterogeneity within non-small cell lung tumors. Judged by abundance, this clonotype is medium-sized. Its antigen is currently unknown. Findings and limits, study-wide: Clonotypes of T-cell receptor beta found at high frequency were largely distinct between individual patients.

J gave up 1 base and V 6 bases, and 5 bases lay outside the gene matches. Germline values: CDR1 KGHSH, CDR2 LQKENI. The CDR3 is 15 residues long. TCR beta CDR3 amplification used multiplex PCR with 32 V and 13 J primers. TCRdb processed the multiplex PCR reads anew with MiXCR; each CDR3 protein has one entry. The data show 8,000 to 13,000 distinct CDR3 sequences, around 17% seen once. Template was bulk tumor genomic DNA, 600 to 650 ng per sample. Each primary tumor yielded several biopsies, collected far apart from one another at surgery. Their non-small cell lung cancer was newly diagnosed and untreated, and the patients underwent curative surgery.

The material sequenced was lung tumor tissue. The chain uses TRBV18 and TRBJ2-3; TRBD2 agrees at 9 bases. The clonotype comes from a man between 40 and 49 years old with non-small cell lung cancer. CDR3 sequence (DNA): TGTGCCAGCTCCCCGGGACTAGCTGGCACAGATACGCAGTATTTT. Translated, it gives CASSPGLAGTDTQYF.